This entry is about one TCR beta chain. It may be a read error: a sequence one base away is much more abundant. The library targeted TCRbeta and was prepared with unique molecular identifiers. TCRdb redid the calling of the PCR reads with MiXCR, one entry per CDR3 protein. The sample has about 240,000 distinct CDR3 sequences, 12% seen once. The entry originates in a study of T-cell reconstitution after alpha-beta-depleted transplantation in children. This CDR3 has 16 amino acids. Germline V CDR1 and CDR2: MNHNS, SASEGT. This chain links TRBV6-1 with TRBJ1-5; no definite D call. Source: PBMCs from the stem cell graft donor, taken from the stem cell graft. This sequence was found in a human donor who donated a stem cell graft to a child with acute lymphoblastic leukemia. CDR3 protein: CASSREADGFNPPQHF. The CDR3, as DNA: TGTGCCAGCAGTCGCGAAGCGGACGGATTCAATCCGCCCCAGCATTTT.